These 32 T cell receptor beta chains came from one sample sequenced in a study of cytotoxic CD8 clonotypes in ibrutinib-treated CLL. Sequencing used immunoSEQ multiplex PCR; TCRdb keeps in-frame clones, though not all of them. The sample has tens of thousands of clones; roughly 57% are singletons. This sample comprised PBMCs, obtained before ibrutinib treatment. These receptors all stem from a human donor with chronic lymphocytic leukemia.

V usage is TRBV4-3 and J usage is TRBJ1-2, with D perhaps matching TRBD1 (6 bases). Trimming took off 0 bases at V and 5 bases at J, with 19 bases between the two ends. Germline assignment: CDR1 LGHNA and CDR2 YSLEER. CDR3 length: 17 residues. CDR3 amino acids: CASSQDRLGYRVYGYTF. DNA of the CDR3: TGCGCCAGCAGCCAAGATCGGTTGGGGTACAGGGTATATGGCTACACCTTC.

The chain joins TRBV6-5 to TRBJ1-4; 10 nucleotides align to TRBD1. This CDR3 is 15 amino acids long. Germline lookup yields CDR1 MNHEY and CDR2 SVGAGI. V lost 6 bases, J lost 9 bases, and 10 bases stayed unmatched. The chain's CDR3 is CASSSLAGQGKKLFF. As DNA, the CDR3 is TGTGCCAGCAGCTCACTTGCGGGACAGGGGAAAAAACTGTTTTTT.

The V and J genes are TRBV7-2 and TRBJ1-1; D is possibly TRBD1 (6 bases). Deletions cut 5 bases from V and 8 bases from J, with 21 bases between. Germline-derived CDR1 and CDR2 are SGHTA and FQGNSA. CDR3 length equals 15 residues. For the CDR3, the DNA is TGTGCCAGCAGCCCCTTCTGGGGGCGGTCACAAGAAGCTTTCTTT. Residues: CASSPFWGRSQEAFF.

This clone was counted a few times. This chain links TRBV10-2 with TRBJ1-6, with 12 bases matching TRBD1. The CDR3 spans 16 residues. The germline CDR1 and CDR2 sequences are WSHSY and SAAADI. Trimming removed 2 bases from V and 9 bases from J; junction bases left unmatched: 5. In DNA form, the CDR3 reads TGCGCCAGCAGTGAGACCGGGACAGGGGGCGGTTCACCCCTCCACTTT. It encodes CASSETGTGGGSPLHF.

Relative to its sample, this clone is medium-sized (0.01 to 0.1%). The chain employs TRBV27 and TRBJ2-1; TRBD2 agrees at 8 bases. CDR3 size: 19 residues. The V gene end was trimmed by 4 bases and the J gene end by 8 bases; junction bases not matched to a gene: 22. The germline CDR1 and CDR2 sequences are MNHEY and SMNVEV (reference sequence). CDR3 sequence: CASSSILDRRTSLSDEQFF. CDR3 sequence (DNA): TGTGCCAGCAGTTCGATCCTAGACCGGAGGACTAGCCTCAGCGATGAGCAGTTCTTC.

This chain connects TRBV7-6 to TRBJ2-1; D is perhaps TRBD2 (7 bases). With 11 bases removed from V and 7 bases from J, the gap between germline ends came to 18 bases. CDR1 and CDR2 from the germline V gene are SGHVS and FNYEAQ. This CDR3 spans 13 amino acids. CDR3 loop: CAVWGGHLNEQFF. CDR3 nucleotide sequence: TGTGCCGTATGGGGGGGACACTTGAATGAGCAGTTCTTC.

CDR3 sequence (DNA): TGTGCCAGCAGGCCCACGTACAGGGGGCGGGTAGGACAGCCCCAGCATTTT. It is translated as CASRPTYRGRVGQPQHF. The V gene is TRBV27, the J gene TRBJ1-5; 9 nucleotides agree with TRBD1. The CDR3 is made up of 17 amino acids. Germline values: CDR1 MNHEY, CDR2 SMNVEV (reference sequence). V was clipped by 6 bases and J by 7 bases; unmatched bases: 16.

This clone was detected a few times. The chain employs TRBV5-1 and TRBJ1-3; the D gene is possibly TRBD1 (6 bases). Trimming stripped 3 bases from V and 1 base from J, with 8 bases between. Germline V gives CDR1 SGHRS, CDR2 YFSETQ. The CDR3 has 14 amino acids. The DNA for the CDR3 is TGCGCCAGCAGCTCGGACAGTTCTGGAAACACCATATATTTT. Amino acid sequence: CASSSDSSGNTIYF.

The gene calls are TRBV7-3 and TRBJ2-1, with 11 bases fitting TRBD2. This CDR3 region has 16 residues. Trimming at V came to 2 bases and at J to 9 bases, leaving 9 bases not matched to a gene. The germline gives CDR1 SGHTA, CDR2 FQGTGA. The CDR3: CASSLYRSGRAGEQFF. The CDR3 DNA reads TGTGCCAGCAGCTTATACCGTAGCGGGAGGGCGGGTGAGCAGTTCTTC.

The CDR3 is CASSPFRRDTQYF. CDR3 coding DNA: TGTGCCAGCAGCCCCTTCCGACGCGATACGCAGTATTTT. V is TRBV7-8 and J is TRBJ2-3; D gene unclear. The CDR3 contains 13 residues. V was pared by 5 bases and J by 6 bases, with 12 bases between. From germline, CDR1 is SGHVS and CDR2 FQNEAQ.

This chain joins TRBV11-2 and TRBJ2-7, with a weak D call TRBD1 (6 bases). The germline V gene has CDR1 SGHAT and CDR2 FQNNGV. The CDR3 is 12 residues long. V lost 6 bases and J lost 7, with 13 bases in between. CDR3 region: CASSLNREEQYF. The CDR3 DNA is TGTGCCAGCAGTCTTAACAGGGAAGAGCAGTACTTC.

The rearrangement joins TRBV6-5 to TRBJ1-4; D not resolved. This CDR3 comprises 15 residues. Per germline, CDR1 MNHEY and CDR2 SVGAGI. The germline V and J ends were trimmed by 1 base and 5 bases, with 11 bases remaining between them. The CDR3 DNA sequence: TGTGCCAGCAGTTACTACCGCGGACCCAATGAAAAACTGTTTTTT. Encoded protein: CASSYYRGPNEKLFF.

The chain recombines TRBV9 with TRBJ1-5, with a possible D match to TRBD1 (5 bases). The CDR3 has 13 amino acids. CDR1 is SGDLS, CDR2 YYNGEE, per germline. V was shortened by 3 bases and J by 7 bases, with 11 bases between the two germline ends. For the CDR3, the DNA is TGTGCCAGCAGCGCTGGGGGGGGGCAGCCCCAGCATTTT. It encodes CASSAGGGQPQHF. Combining the CDR3 with reference TRBV9 and TRBJ1-5 gives the whole variable domain DSGVTQTPKHLITATGQRVTLRCSPRSGDLSVYWYQQSLDQGLQFLIQYYNGEERAKGNILERFSAQQFPDLHSELNLSSLELGDSALYFCASSAGGGQPQHFGDGTRLSIL.

The rearrangement joins TRBV5-1 to TRBJ2-7, with D perhaps being TRBD1 or TRBD2 (6 bases each). The CDR3 spans 15 residues. V gave up 4 bases and J gave up 2 bases, with 16 bases separating them. CDR1 and CDR2 (germline): SGHRS, YFSETQ. CDR3 coding DNA: TGCGCCAGCAGCGAAAAAGGAGGGGGTCCCTACGAGCAGTACTTC. Its protein is CASSEKGGGPYEQYF.

This clone was recorded only once. The rearrangement links TRBV7-9 to TRBJ1-1; 7 bases map to TRBD1. Germline CDR1 reads SEHNR; CDR2 reads FQNEAQ (reference sequence). V trimming: 5 bases; J trimming: 1 base; junction bases outside the gene matches: 10. The CDR3 consists of 16 residues. In DNA, the CDR3 is TGTGCCAGCAGCGCTAAGACAGGGTGGCCGAACACTGAAGCTTTCTTT. Protein sequence: CASSAKTGWPNTEAFF.

The rearrangement uses TRBV5-4 and TRBJ2-1, with TRBD1 matching over 11 bases. In germline, CDR1 is SGHNT, CDR2 YYREEE (reference sequence). The V and J ends lost 4 bases and 4 bases, in that order; junction bases with no gene match: 4. The CDR3 has 15 amino acids. The DNA of the CDR3 is TGTGCCAGCAGCCCCGGGACAGGGGGGTACAATGAGCAGTTCTTC. It yields the protein CASSPGTGGYNEQFF.

This clone turned up a few times. The identical CDR3 is also encoded by other nucleotide sequences in the sample. The chain joins TRBV7-2 to TRBJ2-7; perhaps D is TRBD1 or TRBD2 (5 bases each). The V and J ends lost 1 base and 0 bases respectively, with 13 bases between them. CDR1 and CDR2 from the germline V gene are SGHTA and FQGNSA. There are 16 residues in the CDR3. The CDR3 bases are TGTGCCAGCAGCTTAGACCCCGGGACCCTCTCCTACGAGCAGTACTTC. Translation: CASSLDPGTLSYEQYF. The whole variable domain, filled in from reference TRBV7-2 and TRBJ2-7, reads GAGVSQSPSNKVTEKGKDVELRCDPISGHTALYWYRQSLGQGLEFLIYFQGNSAPDKSGLPSDRFSAERTGGSVSTLTIQRTQQEDSAVYLCASSLDPGTLSYEQYFGPGTRLTVT.

The J gene is TRBJ2-5, the V gene TRBV29-1; TRBD1 matches at 9 bases. The CDR3 is 15 amino acids. Unmatched junction bases numbered 6, after V lost 3 bases and J lost 1 base. Germline V lookup: CDR1 SQVTM, CDR2 ANQGSEA. CDR3 residues: CSVDRGTGPQETQYF. The DNA for the CDR3 is TGCAGCGTTGATAGGGGGACAGGGCCCCAAGAGACCCAGTACTTC.

The chain uses TRBV28 and TRBJ2-7, with D unresolved. From germline, CDR1 is MDHEN and CDR2 SYDVKM. Trimming removed 6 bases at V and 4 bases at J, with 7 bases between. The CDR3 contains 11 residues. The CDR3: CASRLQYEQYF. The CDR3 nucleotides are TGTGCCAGCAGATTACAGTACGAGCAGTACTTC.

The chain joins TRBV5-4 to TRBJ2-1; possibly TRBD2 for D (6 bases). This CDR3 is built from 15 residues. Per germline, CDR1 SGHNT and CDR2 YYREEE (reference sequence). Trimming removed 4 bases at V and 6 bases at J, with 17 bases between. CDR3 residues: CASSLSGYTFNEQFF. DNA of the CDR3: TGTGCCAGCAGCCTTAGCGGATATACGTTCAATGAGCAGTTCTTC.

This sequence joins TRBV15 and TRBJ1-6; D unclear. This CDR3 spans 18 amino acids. Trimming pared 0 bases from V and 7 bases from J, leaving 19 bases between. Germline V gene lookup returns CDR1 LNHNV and CDR2 YYDKDF (reference sequence). The CDR3 sequence: CATSRDLLGLGGNSPLHF. The DNA for the CDR3 is TGTGCCACCAGCAGAGATCTTTTGGGCCTGGGTGGGAATTCACCCCTCCACTTT.

In its sample, this clone was seen a few times. The DNA of the CDR3 is TGCAGCGTTGAAGAGGACGACGGTGGCTACACCTTC. Encoded protein: CSVEEDDGGYTF. The J gene is TRBJ1-2, the V gene TRBV29-1; D ambiguous. Germline assignment: CDR1 SQVTM and CDR2 ANQGSEA. This CDR3 comprises 12 residues. Trimming took 0 bases from V and 7 from J, leaving 9 bases between them.

The chain has TRBV9 and TRBJ2-7; the D is unclear. V was shortened by 2 bases and J by 0 bases, with 12 bases between the two germline ends. The CDR3 contains 15 residues. The germline V gene has CDR1 SGDLS and CDR2 YYNGEE. The CDR3 region is CASSVGLGSSYEQYF. CDR3 DNA: TGTGCCAGCAGCGTGGGATTGGGGTCCTCCTACGAGCAGTACTTC.

The chain combines TRBV7-3 with TRBJ2-2; TRBD2 matches 7 bases. The V gene's germline CDR1 is SGHTA and CDR2 FQGTGA. V was pared by 6 bases and J by 0 bases, with 4 bases of the junction left unmatched. The length of the CDR3 is 15 residues. The CDR3 sequence is CASRFGTTNTGELFF. Here the CDR3 DNA reads TGTGCCAGCAGGTTTGGGACTACGAACACCGGGGAGCTGTTTTTT.

The chain has TRBV5-1 and TRBJ1-1; the match to TRBD1 covers 7 bases. The germline CDR1 and CDR2 sequences are SGHRS and YFSETQ. With 4 bases clipped from V and 1 base from J, the junction kept 10 bases outside the gene matches. The CDR3 consists of 16 residues. The CDR3 sequence is CASSRSRDRQNTEAFF. DNA for the CDR3: TGCGCCAGCAGCAGATCCCGGGACAGACAGAACACTGAAGCTTTCTTT.

J is TRBJ2-7 and V is TRBV25-1; the match to TRBD2 covers 7 bases. Germline V gene data show CDR1 as MGHDK and CDR2 as SYGVNS. CDR3 size: 16 residues. V gave up 1 base and J gave up 2 bases; unmatched junction bases: 8. CDR3 nucleotides: TGTGCCAGCAGTGAATGGGGAGGGGTGGGGGCCTACGAGCAGTACTTC. Protein sequence: CASSEWGGVGAYEQYF.

This clone was picked up a small number of times. The chain carries TRBV18 and TRBJ2-2, with 9 bases that match TRBD2. CDR1 is KGHSH, CDR2 LQKENI, per germline. This CDR3 contains 16 residues. V lost 3 bases, J lost 6 bases, and 8 bases stayed unmatched. The CDR3, as DNA: TGTGCCAGCTCACCCCATGGACTAGCGACGCCCGGGGAGCTGTTTTTT. Protein product: CASSPHGLATPGELFF.

The chain combines TRBV27 with TRBJ2-1; the match to TRBD2 covers 11 bases. The germline V gene encodes CDR1 MNHEY and CDR2 SMNVEV (reference sequence). This CDR3 has 20 amino acids. J gave up 7 bases and V 5 bases, and 22 bases lay outside the gene matches. CDR3 in amino acids: CASSPLGETKLAGVRNEQFF. Written as DNA, the CDR3 is TGTGCCAGCAGTCCCCTGGGAGAGACGAAACTAGCGGGAGTCCGGAATGAGCAGTTCTTC.

The chain links TRBV27 to TRBJ2-3, with D tentatively TRBD2 (5 bases). Trimming took off 1 base at V and 3 bases at J, with 14 bases between the two ends. The CDR3 extends over 16 amino acids. Germline V gives CDR1 MNHEY, CDR2 SMNVEV (reference sequence). CDR3 in amino acids: CASSLWGALETDTQYF. The CDR3 bases are TGTGCCAGCAGTTTATGGGGAGCTTTGGAGACAGATACGCAGTATTTT.

V and J are TRBV6-5 and TRBJ1-2; no clear D. The CDR3 sequence is 12 residues long. Germline V CDR1 and CDR2: MNHEY, SVGAGI. The V gene lost 6 bases and the J gene lost 8 bases, with 13 bases spanning the gap. The CDR3 DNA reads as TGTGCCAGCAGCCGGACCAACGGCGGCTACACCTTC. This translates into CASSRTNGGYTF.

This rearrangement joins TRBV12-5 to TRBJ2-1; D unresolved. V was shortened by 2 bases and J by 7 bases, with 15 bases between the two germline ends. CDR1 is LGHNT, CDR2 FRNRAP, per germline. CDR3 length: 15 amino acids. Here the CDR3 reads CASGLISPLGNEQFF. The CDR3 DNA is TGTGCTAGTGGTTTGATTAGTCCCCTCGGGAATGAGCAGTTCTTC.

The chain combines TRBV12-5 with TRBJ2-3, with D unclear. CDR1 and CDR2 from the germline V gene are LGHNT and FRNRAP. CDR3 size: 16 residues. Trimming took 0 bases from V and 0 from J, leaving 10 bases between them. The CDR3 coding sequence is TGTGCTAGTGGTTTGGTACAAGGGAAGAGCACAGATACGCAGTATTTT. Translated: CASGLVQGKSTDTQYF. The full variable domain, its missing parts supplied by reference TRBV12-5 and TRBJ2-3, is DARVTQTPRHKVTEMGQEVTMRCQPILGHNTVFWYRQTMMQGLELLAYFRNRAPLDDSGMPKDRFSAEMPDATLATLKIQPSEPRDSAVYFCASGLVQGKSTDTQYFGPGTRLTVL.